The 21 T cell receptor beta chains below come from one sample, sequenced in a study of T cells in Graves' hyperthyroidism and ophthalmopathy. Amplified TCR beta CDR3 regions came from RNA transcripts. TCR CDR3 regions were first amplified by RT-PCR with HTBI primers. MiXCR, applied by TCRdb to the multiplex PCR reads, yields one record per CDR3 protein. The sample yields 500,000 to 800,000 distinct CDR3 sequences, about 14% seen once. Sequenced input: blood. Every receptor here comes from a woman in her fifties or sixties with Graves' ophthalmopathy.

CDR3 DNA: TGTGCCAGCAGCCCTACTACAGGGTCCTACGAGCAGTACTTC. This sequence encodes CASSPTTGSYEQYF. V is TRBV7-9 and J is TRBJ2-7; a possible D gene is TRBD1 (6 bases). From germline, CDR1 is SEHNR and CDR2 FQNEAQ (reference sequence). CDR3 length equals 14 residues. The germline V and J ends were trimmed by 5 bases and 1 base, with 12 bases remaining between them.

This clonotype came up once. V is TRBV7-2 and J is TRBJ1-4; 10 positions agree with TRBD1. V lost 5 bases to trimming and J lost 7 bases; unmatched junction nucleotides: 10. Germline loops: CDR1 SGHTA, CDR2 FQGNSA. This CDR3 contains 16 residues. CDR3 in amino acids: CASSVGTGASGEKLFF. The CDR3 region has the DNA TGTGCCAGCAGCGTAGGGACAGGGGCGTCGGGTGAAAAACTGTTTTTT.

This chain uses TRBV5-4 with TRBJ2-2; D is undetermined. The V gene's germline CDR1 is SGHNT and CDR2 YYREEE (reference sequence). This CDR3 region has 16 residues. The V gene lost 5 bases and the J gene lost 0 bases, with 14 bases spanning the gap. CDR3 bases: TGTGCCAGCAGTATTCGGATAACAGCGAACACCGGGGAGCTGTTTTTT. Encoded protein: CASSIRITANTGELFF.

This clonotype was counted at least ten times. V gene TRBV29-1 combines with J gene TRBJ1-1, with D hard to call. This CDR3 spans 13 amino acids. The V end was cut by 4 bases, the J end by 0 bases, with 9 bases between. Germline V CDR1 and CDR2: SQVTM, ANQGSEA. CDR3 region: CSVVRRLNTEAFF. CDR3 nucleotide sequence: TGCAGCGTTGTCAGGAGACTGAACACTGAAGCTTTCTTT.

This clonotype was observed many times. J is TRBJ2-1 and V is TRBV28; D unresolved. Per germline, CDR1 MDHEN and CDR2 SYDVKM. The CDR3 is 11 residues long. The V gene lost 4 bases and the J gene lost 9 bases, with 7 bases spanning the gap. The CDR3 loop reads CASSSVAEQFF. As DNA, the CDR3 is TGTGCCAGCAGTTCAGTAGCTGAGCAGTTCTTC.

The V call is TRBV20-1, the J call TRBJ2-7; 7 nucleotides agree with TRBD1. J gave up 2 bases and V 0 bases, and 7 bases lay outside the gene matches. The CDR3 sequence is 15 residues long. The germline V gene encodes CDR1 DFQATT and CDR2 SNEGSKA (reference sequence). In nucleotides, the CDR3 is TGCAGTGCTAGAGACTCGTCAGGGGGAACCTACGAGCAGTACTTC. It codes for CSARDSSGGTYEQYF.

V and J are TRBV20-1 and TRBJ1-6, with D possibly TRBD1 on 5 matching bases. Trimming took 0 bases from V and 7 from J, leaving 16 bases between them. The CDR3 runs to 16 residues. Germline CDR1 is DFQATT and CDR2 is SNEGSKA (reference sequence). This CDR3 reads CSARDATGTGNSPLHF. CDR3 bases: TGCAGTGCTAGAGACGCCACCGGGACGGGAAATTCACCCCTCCACTTT.

This clonotype was observed a handful of times. The chain carries TRBV20-1 and TRBJ2-2; no firm D call. Germline CDR1 reads DFQATT; CDR2 reads SNEGSKA (reference sequence). The CDR3 contains 15 residues. The germline V and J ends were trimmed by 6 bases and 2 bases, with 16 bases remaining between them. CDR3 amino acids: CSARRAAANTGELFF. For the CDR3, the DNA is TGCAGTGCGAGACGGGCGGCAGCAAACACCGGGGAGCTGTTTTTT.

This clonotype was recorded at least ten times. The rearrangement links TRBV7-2 to TRBJ1-1; 7 bases fit TRBD1. There are 13 residues in the CDR3. Germline CDR1 reads SGHTA; CDR2 reads FQGNSA. Trimming cost V 8 bases and J 1 base; bases outside gene matches: 4. CDR3 region: CASSPGGNTEAFF. The CDR3 DNA is TGTGCCAGCTCACCAGGGGGGAACACTGAAGCTTTCTTT. Together with reference TRBV7-2 and TRBJ1-1, the CDR3 gives the full variable domain: GAGVSQSPSNKVTEKGKDVELRCDPISGHTALYWYRQSLGQGLEFLIYFQGNSAPDKSGLPSDRFSAERTGGSVSTLTIQRTQQEDSAVYLCASSPGGNTEAFFGQGTRLTVV.

This clonotype has ten or more counts. This chain connects TRBV28 to TRBJ2-7; 7 bases match TRBD2. The ends lost 2 bases at V and 6 bases at J; junction bases unmatched: 13. The germline gives CDR1 MDHEN, CDR2 SYDVKM. The CDR3 has 16 residues. The CDR3 sequence: CASSLSRLADFGEQYF. The CDR3 DNA reads TGTGCCAGCAGTTTAAGTAGGCTAGCGGACTTCGGCGAGCAGTACTTC.

This clonotype was detected many times. V is TRBV20-1 and J is TRBJ1-4; 9 nucleotides align to TRBD1. V shed 6 bases and J 5 bases; nucleotides not matched to a gene: 7. The CDR3 has 14 residues. CDR1 and CDR2 (germline): DFQATT, SNEGSKA (reference sequence). CDR3 coding DNA: TGCAGTGCCTCCACGACAGGGGGGAATGAAAAACTGTTTTTT. This gives the protein CSASTTGGNEKLFF.

The table lists this clonotype with many counts. J is TRBJ2-3 and V is TRBV10-3, with D perhaps TRBD1 or TRBD2 (5 bases each). The CDR3 is 13 amino acids. CDR1 is ENHRY and CDR2 is SYGVKD in the germline V gene. V lost 6 bases and J 1 base, leaving 8 bases between the germline ends. The CDR3 sequence is CAISGARTDTQYF. The CDR3 DNA reads as TGTGCCATCAGCGGGGCCCGCACAGATACGCAGTATTTT.

At least ten counts were recorded for this clonotype. CDR3 in amino acids: CASSLRQGGYQPQHF. The CDR3 nucleotides read TGTGCCAGCAGTTTGCGACAGGGGGGGTATCAGCCCCAGCATTTT. The chain recombines TRBV12-3 or TRBV12-4 with TRBJ1-5, with 9 bases lining up with TRBD1. The CDR3 totals 15 residues. J gave up 5 bases and V 3 bases, and 5 bases lay outside the gene matches.

The V and J genes are TRBV5-1 and TRBJ2-1; TRBD2 agrees at 15 bases. CDR1 SGHRS and CDR2 YFSETQ come from the germline V gene. This CDR3 comprises 17 residues. Trimming at V came to 0 bases and at J to 6 bases, leaving 4 bases not matched to a gene. CDR3 in amino acids: CASSLAGLAGGPNEQFF. The CDR3 DNA reads as TGCGCCAGCAGCTTGGCTGGACTAGCGGGAGGGCCCAATGAGCAGTTCTTC.

This clonotype has at least ten counts. The V call is TRBV20-1, the J call TRBJ2-5, with TRBD1 as a possible D gene (6 bases). Germline V gives CDR1 DFQATT, CDR2 SNEGSKA (reference sequence). This CDR3 is 16 amino acids long. V lost 5 bases and J 2 bases, leaving 21 bases between the germline ends. DNA of the CDR3: TGCAGTGCTTCCGAGGGAACAGGGTGGTATCAAGAGACCCAGTACTTC. This encodes CSASEGTGWYQETQYF.

This clonotype was detected many times. This chain uses TRBV27 with TRBJ1-1; D possibly corresponds to TRBD1 (6 bases). Trimming shortened V by 5 bases and J by 0 bases, and 16 bases separated the two germline ends. This CDR3 comprises 16 residues. The germline V gene encodes CDR1 MNHEY and CDR2 SMNVEV (reference sequence). CDR3 sequence reads: CASSPLRDTMNTEAFF. CDR3 sequence (DNA): TGTGCCAGCAGTCCCCTCCGGGACACCATGAACACTGAAGCTTTCTTT.

V and J are TRBV28 and TRBJ1-2, with D unclear. The ends were cut back, 6 bases at V and 0 bases at J, with 11 bases in the middle. Germline V CDR1 and CDR2: MDHEN, SYDVKM. The CDR3 spans 14 residues. CDR3 nucleotide sequence: TGTGCCAGCAGACTACCAGCGACTAACTATGGCTACACCTTC. Translated: CASRLPATNYGYTF.

The chain couples TRBV12-3 or TRBV12-4 to TRBJ1-1; no definite D call. Deletions cut 2 bases from V and 0 bases from J, with 10 bases between. This CDR3 has 15 amino acids. The CDR3 sequence is CASSLIGPLNTEAFF. In DNA form, the CDR3 reads TGTGCCAGCAGTTTAATCGGTCCGTTGAACACTGAAGCTTTCTTT.

The table lists this clonotype with a few counts. One end of the junction does not line up with germline, which may come from a read error. V is TRBV28 and J is TRBJ2-7; the match to TRBD2 covers 8 bases. This CDR3 region has 12 residues. Looked up from germline, CDR1 is MDHEN and CDR2 is SYDVKM. The CDR3 is CASSLLAGRIHF. As DNA, the CDR3 is TGTGCCAGCAGTTTACTAGCGGGCCGGATCCACTTC.

The chain joins TRBV9 to TRBJ2-7; TRBD2 aligns across 7 bases. This CDR3 has 13 amino acids. V trimming: 4 bases; J trimming: 6 bases; junction bases outside the gene matches: 7. Germline values: CDR1 SGDLS, CDR2 YYNGEE. CDR3 region: CASSLGLDREQYF. CDR3 bases: TGTGCCAGCAGCCTAGGACTAGATCGCGAGCAGTACTTC. Full variable domain (remainder filled in from reference TRBV9 and TRBJ2-7): DSGVTQTPKHLITATGQRVTLRCSPRSGDLSVYWYQQSLDQGLQFLIQYYNGEERAKGNILERFSAQQFPDLHSELNLSSLELGDSALYFCASSLGLDREQYFGPGTRLTVT.

The table lists this clonotype with a few counts. This chain uses TRBV19 with TRBJ1-2, with a possible D match to TRBD1 (5 bases). Germline-derived CDR1 and CDR2 are LNHDA and SQIVND (reference sequence). The CDR3 sequence is 15 residues long. V lost 3 bases, J lost 0 bases, and 11 bases lay in between. The CDR3 nucleotides are TGTGCCAGTAGTATGGGGGTGAGGACTAACTATGGCTACACCTTC. Translation: CASSMGVRTNYGYTF.